This T cell receptor beta chain was captured in a study of CD4 T cells in relation to SARS-CoV-2 and coronaviruses. Study details: Median patient age was about 41 years, spanning 21 to 72 years.

As to this clone: Its antigen remains unidentified.

Produced via immunoSEQ multiplex PCR; TCRdb's table is partial and in-frame only. The sample gives 41,000 or so clones, approximately 77% of which show up once; more than 3.5% is in the top ten. Trimming stripped 0 bases from V and 9 bases from J, with 7 bases between. CDR3 length: 12 amino acids. The germline gives CDR1 SGHNT, CDR2 YYREEE (reference sequence). For roughly ten days, roughly 9.4 x 10^4 sorted CD4+ cells grew with T cell-depleted PBMCs and CEF. The sequencing input was naive CD4+ T cells from PBMCs, cultured in vitro. Regarding subset: naive CD4+ T cells isolated by negative enrichment. V is TRBV5-4 and J is TRBJ2-4; perhaps D is TRBD1 or TRBD2 (5 bases each). The source is an adult with COVID-19. CDR3 loop: CASSLGGTIQYF. CDR3 DNA: TGTGCCAGCAGCTTGGGGGGGACCATTCAGTACTTC. Filled out from reference TRBV5-4 and TRBJ2-4, the complete variable domain reads ETGVTQSPTHLIKTRGQQVTLRCSSQSGHNTVSWYQQALGQGPQFIFQYYREEENGRGNFPPRFSGLQFPNYSSELNVNALELDDSALYLCASSLGGTIQYFGAGTRLSVL.